This T cell receptor (beta chain) was recorded in a study of response to subunit inactivated influenza vaccine. This clonotype was counted ten times or more. Germline V gene sequence: CDR1 LGHDT, CDR2 YNNKEL (reference sequence). V lost 1 base to trimming and J lost 14 bases, with 17 bases between them. This CDR3 contains 13 residues. Via MiXCR, TCRdb re-called the RT-PCR reads, giving one row per CDR3 protein. The data show more than 450,000 distinct CDR3 sequences, with about 8% seen just once and 13% held by the top ten. The receptor was derived from a man between 50 and 75 years old who received an inactivated influenza vaccine. Source: PBMCs from blood, taken approximately 25 months after vaccination. This sequence joins TRBV3-1 and TRBJ1-1; maybe TRBD1 (5 bases). Here the CDR3 reads CASSQVRQSRTFF. CDR3 nucleotides: TGTGCCAGCAGCCAAGTCCGACAGTCCCGAACCTTCTTT.